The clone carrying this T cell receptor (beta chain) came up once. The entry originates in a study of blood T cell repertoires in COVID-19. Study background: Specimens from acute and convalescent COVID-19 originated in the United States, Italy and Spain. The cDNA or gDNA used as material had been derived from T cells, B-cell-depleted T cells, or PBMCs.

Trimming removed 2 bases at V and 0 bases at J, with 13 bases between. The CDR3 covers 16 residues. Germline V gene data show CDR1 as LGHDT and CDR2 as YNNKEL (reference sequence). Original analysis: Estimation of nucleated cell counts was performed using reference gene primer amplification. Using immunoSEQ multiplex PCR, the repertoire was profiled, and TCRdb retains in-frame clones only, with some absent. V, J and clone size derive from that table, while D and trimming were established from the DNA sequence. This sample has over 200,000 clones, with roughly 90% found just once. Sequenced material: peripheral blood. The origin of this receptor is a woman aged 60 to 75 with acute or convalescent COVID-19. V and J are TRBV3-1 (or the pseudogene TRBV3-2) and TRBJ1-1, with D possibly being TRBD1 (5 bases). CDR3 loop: CASSQNRGGVNTEAFF. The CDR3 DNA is TGTGCCAGCAGCCAAAATCGGGGGGGTGTGAACACTGAAGCTTTCTTT.